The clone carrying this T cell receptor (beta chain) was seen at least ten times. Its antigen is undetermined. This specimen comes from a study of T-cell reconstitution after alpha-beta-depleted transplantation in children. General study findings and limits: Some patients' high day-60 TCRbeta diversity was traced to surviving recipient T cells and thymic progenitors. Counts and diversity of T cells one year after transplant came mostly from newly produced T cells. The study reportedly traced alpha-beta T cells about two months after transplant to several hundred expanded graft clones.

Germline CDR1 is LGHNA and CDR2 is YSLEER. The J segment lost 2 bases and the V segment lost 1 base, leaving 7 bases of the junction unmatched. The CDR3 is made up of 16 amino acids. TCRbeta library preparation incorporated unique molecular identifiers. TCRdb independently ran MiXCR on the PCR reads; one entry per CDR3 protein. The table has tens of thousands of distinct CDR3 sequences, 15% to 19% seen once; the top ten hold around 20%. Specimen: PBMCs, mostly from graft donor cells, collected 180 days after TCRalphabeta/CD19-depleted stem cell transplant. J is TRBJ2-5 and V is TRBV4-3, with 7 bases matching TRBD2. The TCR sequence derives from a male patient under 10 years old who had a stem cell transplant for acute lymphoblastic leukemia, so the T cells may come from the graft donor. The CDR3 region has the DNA TGCGCCAGCAGCCAAGTTCGGGGAGGGTCTCAAGAGACCCAGTACTTC. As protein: CASSQVRGGSQETQYF.